The following is a T cell receptor beta chain sequence with its context. The antigen is undetermined. Profiled with immunoSEQ multiplex PCR; TCRdb holds only in-frame clones, not every one. The profile shows over 35,000 clones, about 86% of them singletons. The data belong to a study of lymphopenia after photon versus proton radiotherapy. Study conclusions and caveats: Under photons, naive T cells and diversity fell while effector/memory populations rose. Larger post-nadir TCR diversity loss correlated inversely with survival in deceased patients. Oligoclonal CD8+ Temra expansion after nadir drove photon patients' diversity drop. Better survival with proton therapy was suggested as possible, not demonstrated.

The material sequenced was peripheral blood, taken from a patient treated with proton-based radiotherapy. This TCR was sampled from a woman in her 70s with pancreatic cancer. Some clones in this sample may be carry-over from other donors' samples.

The CDR3 is CASSQPGTGADTQYF. CDR3 sequence (DNA): TGCGCCAGCAGCCAACCCGGGACAGGGGCAGATACGCAGTATTTT. V gene TRBV4-1 combines with J gene TRBJ2-3; 10 bases are shared with TRBD1. This CDR3 spans 15 amino acids. The V and J ends lost 2 bases and 4 bases, in that order; junction bases with no gene match: 3. Germline CDR1 reads MGHRA; CDR2 reads YSYEKL.